The rows below give T cell receptor beta chains drawn from one sample of a study of identical twins. Each CDR3 protein gets one entry after TCRdb re-called the 5' RACE reads with MiXCR. The sample holds 310,000 or so distinct CDR3 sequences, less than 9% seen once. This sample was also put to use in a study of yellow fever vaccine responses in identical twins.

The sample was memory (CD45RO+) T cells sorted from blood. These receptors were taken from a woman under 30 in good health. The CDR3 runs from the conserved cysteine through the conserved F or W. D genes are given only for firm matches.

D gene	V gene	J gene	CDR3 protein
-	TRBV5-1	TRBJ1-1	CASSSLQGGDTEAFF
TRBD1	TRBV4-2	TRBJ1-4	CASSQAYQGVGEKLFF
-	TRBV20-1	TRBJ2-2	CSAMPGYTGELFF
TRBD2	TRBV20-1	TRBJ2-7	CSARDLGGRVYEQYF
-	TRBV20-1	TRBJ1-2	CSALDDLLEGYTF
-	TRBV20-1	TRBJ2-7	CSARDRTEYEQYF
-	TRBV12-3/TRBV12-4	TRBJ2-7	CASSLRSYEQYF
-	TRBV2	TRBJ1-1	CASSGVGNTEAFF
-	TRBV25-1	TRBJ2-7	CASSEGSETYEQYF
-	TRBV4-1	TRBJ2-6	CASSPWTEAPGANVLTF
-	TRBV6-1	TRBJ1-5	CASSRRTTGNQPQHF
TRBD2	TRBV5-1	TRBJ2-1	CASALANEQFF
-	TRBV5-1	TRBJ2-1	CASSLVRGPYNEQFF
-	TRBV2	TRBJ2-5	CASSPWAGRGETQYF
TRBD2	TRBV6-1	TRBJ2-3	CASSVEAGGPDTQYF
TRBD1	TRBV6-1	TRBJ1-2	CASSDATGGPNYGYTF
-	TRBV20-1	TRBJ2-1	CSARGVVDNEQFF
-	TRBV12-3/TRBV12-4	TRBJ1-1	CATQGGNTEAFF
-	TRBV20-1	TRBJ2-7	CSAIRGTPPGYEQYF
-	TRBV12-3/TRBV12-4	TRBJ1-1	CASSSEGYTEAFF
-	TRBV5-1	TRBJ1-6	CASSLDRSSYNSPLHF
TRBD2	TRBV7-2	TRBJ2-3	CASSLESSGVIDTQYF
TRBD1	TRBV9	TRBJ1-1	CASSVEGQGMKAFF
-	TRBV5-1	TRBJ1-6	CASSLATEGSYNSPLHF
-	TRBV5-1	TRBJ2-1	CASSPGRGSYNEQFF